This TCR beta chain was found in a study of OX40 agonist ivuxolimab in advanced cancers. Study as a whole: Patients were given ivuxolimab, an antibody that agonizes OX40 (CD134). Patients were treated with intravenous ivuxolimab, dosed at 0.01 to 10 mg/kg and infused every 2 weeks.

The germline V gene has CDR1 SGHRS and CDR2 YFSETQ. This CDR3 is built from 15 residues. Germline trimming cut 1 base from V and 4 bases from J; bases unmatched to any gene: 4. This clone showed up just once. Its antigen is unknown. Libraries were prepared by immunoSEQ multiplex PCR; TCRdb keeps only in-frame clonotypes and omits some of them. The sample carries roughly 25,000 clones, 76% recorded once. Study results and caveats: Some nonresponders also had low normalized T-cell clonal expansion.

The sequencing used CD4+ or CD8+ T cells sorted from blood, collected in a trial of the OX40 agonist ivuxolimab. This chain links TRBV5-1 with TRBJ1-4; 7 bases are shared with TRBD1. The TCR sequence derives from an adult with an advanced solid tumor such as melanoma, head and neck, liver or kidney cancer. The CDR3 reads CASSLSGTDNEKLFF. The CDR3 bases are TGCGCCAGCAGCTTGTCCGGGACAGATAATGAAAAACTGTTTTTT.